This is a list of T cell receptor beta chains from one sample in a study of T cell responses to AZD1222 COVID-19 vaccine. Method: immunoSEQ multiplex PCR; TCRdb's copy keeps in-frame clones and lacks some. The repertoire holds 99,000 or so clones, more than 70% seen once, with around 9.1% in the top ten. This specimen was peripheral blood, taken on day 0 of AZD1222 vaccination. The receptors were gathered from an adult in good health. Each CDR3 is given with its conserved first and last residue. The order of the fields is CDR3 DNA, CDR3 protein, clone size, J gene, V gene, D gene. The D gene is left open where the match is weak. Rows may omit the clone size; those that give it use once, few, many or a size class.

TGTGCCAGCAGCGACTGGGCCCGGGGGCATAATTCACCCCTCCACTTT,CASSDWARGHNSPLHF,.,TRBJ1-6,TRBV21-1,.
TGTGCCAGCAGCCTCAGCGGGATAGGTCAGACCCAGTACTTC,CASSLSGIGQTQYF,few,TRBJ2-5,TRBV7-3,TRBD2
TGTGCCAGCAGTTTCGGGCCGATAGGGTATGGCTACACCTTC,CASSFGPIGYGYTF,.,TRBJ1-2,TRBV27,.
TGTGCCAGCAGCTCTCGGACTAGCGGGAGTGTGTATGAGCAGTTCTTC,CASSSRTSGSVYEQFF,.,TRBJ2-1,TRBV5-4,TRBD2
TGTGCCAGTAGTATTCTAGCGGCTTACAATGAGCAGTTCTTC,CASSILAAYNEQFF,.,TRBJ2-1,TRBV19,TRBD2
TGTGCCAGCAGTTACTCCGGGACAGAAGCCTACGAGCAGTACTTC,CASSYSGTEAYEQYF,.,TRBJ2-7,TRBV6-6,TRBD1
TGTGCCAGCAGTGAAAGTGGGATTATGAACACTGAAGCTTTCTTT,CASSESGIMNTEAFF,.,TRBJ1-1,TRBV6-1,.
TGCAGTGCTAGTAAGACTGTCAATGAAAAACTGTTTTTT,CSASKTVNEKLFF,.,TRBJ1-4,TRBV20-1,.
TGTGCCAGCAGCTGGGGACAGGGGGCCCCCGAGCAGTACTTC,CASSWGQGAPEQYF,.,TRBJ2-7,TRBV6-5,TRBD1
TGCGCCAGCAGCCAAGTAGGGGGTGTCAGTGGCTACACCTTC,CASSQVGGVSGYTF,.,TRBJ1-2,TRBV4-1,.